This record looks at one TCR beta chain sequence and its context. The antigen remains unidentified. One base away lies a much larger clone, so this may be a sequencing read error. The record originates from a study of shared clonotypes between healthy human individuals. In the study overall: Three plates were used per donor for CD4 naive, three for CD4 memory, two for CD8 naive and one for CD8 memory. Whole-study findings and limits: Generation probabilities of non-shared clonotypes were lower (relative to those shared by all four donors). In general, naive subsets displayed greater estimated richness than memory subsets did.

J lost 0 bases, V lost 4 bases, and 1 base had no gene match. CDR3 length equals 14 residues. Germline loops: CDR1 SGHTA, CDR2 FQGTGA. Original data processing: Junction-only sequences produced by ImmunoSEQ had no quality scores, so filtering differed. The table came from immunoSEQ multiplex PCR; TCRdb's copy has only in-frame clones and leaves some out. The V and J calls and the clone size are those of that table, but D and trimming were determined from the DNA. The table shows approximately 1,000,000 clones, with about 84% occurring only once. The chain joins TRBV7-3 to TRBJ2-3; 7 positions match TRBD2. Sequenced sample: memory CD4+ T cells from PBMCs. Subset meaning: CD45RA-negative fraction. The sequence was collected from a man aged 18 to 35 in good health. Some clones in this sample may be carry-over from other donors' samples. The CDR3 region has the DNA TGTGCCAGCAGCTCGACTAGCAGCACAGATACGCAGTATTTT. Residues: CASSSTSSTDTQYF. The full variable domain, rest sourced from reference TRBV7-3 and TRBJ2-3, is GAGVSQTPSNKVTEKGKYVELRCDPISGHTALYWYRQSLGQGPEFLIYFQGTGAADDSGLPNDRFFAVRPEGSVSTLKIQRTERGDSAVYLCASSSTSSTDTQYFGPGTRLTVL.